Listed below are T cell receptor beta chains from one sample, sequenced in a study of human T cells and chemical hapten exposure. TCRdb called the RACE reads again in MiXCR, with one record for every CDR3 protein. Counted here are approximately 110,000 distinct CDR3 sequences, 9% to 9.5% occurring once; the ten biggest clones make up approximately 2.8%. The sequencing used whole blood, collected in connection with sensitization to the hapten diphenylcyclopropenone (DPC). Receptor source: a woman in her thirties or forties with alopecia areata. Some clones in this sample may be carry-over from other donors' samples. The CDR3 runs from the conserved cysteine through the conserved F or W. Each record gives: D gene, V gene, J gene, clone size, CDR3 protein, CDR3 DNA. The D gene is left open where the match is weak. Clone size is stated in some rows and not others, as once, few, many or a class when expanded.

.,TRBV20-1,TRBJ1-2,.,CSARDEFGESTGYTF,TGCAGTGCTAGAGACGAATTTGGGGAAAGTACGGGCTACACCTTC
.,TRBV6-1,TRBJ2-5,.,CASSEPFPQGRYQEIQYF,TGTGCCAGCAGTGAGCCCTTCCCGCAGGGACGGTACCAAGAGATCCAGTACTTC
TRBD1,TRBV12-3/TRBV12-4,TRBJ2-5,many,CASSSLGTGTWRTQYF,TGTGCCAGCAGTTCACTAGGGACAGGAACGTGGAGGACCCAGTACTTC
.,TRBV20-1,TRBJ1-3,many,CSARETGTAENTIYF,TGCAGTGCTAGAGAAACCGGGACCGCCGAAAACACCATATATTTT
TRBD1,TRBV4-2,TRBJ2-2,many,CASSQGVMTGPNTGELFF,TGTGCCAGCAGCCAAGGCGTAATGACAGGGCCGAACACCGGGGAGCTGTTTTTT
.,TRBV10-3,TRBJ2-5,many,CAISVSGLETQYF,TGTGCCATCAGTGTTTCAGGGCTGGAGACCCAGTACTTC
.,TRBV7-9,TRBJ2-7,.,CASSSAGQIYEQYF,TGTGCCAGCAGCTCGGCCGGACAAATCTACGAGCAGTACTTC
TRBD2,TRBV6-5,TRBJ2-5,.,CASSASGGKETQYF,TGTGCCAGCAGTGCTAGCGGGGGGAAAGAGACCCAGTACTTC
.,TRBV29-1,TRBJ2-1,.,CSVGPLQINEQFF,TGCAGCGTCGGACCCCTCCAGATAAATGAGCAGTTCTTC
.,TRBV5-1,TRBJ2-1,many,CASSPDSSYNEQFF,TGCGCCAGCAGCCCGGACTCGAGCTACAATGAGCAGTTCTTC
.,TRBV4-3,TRBJ1-2,many,CASSPDAGAHYGYTF,TGCGCCAGCAGCCCCGACGCGGGCGCCCACTATGGCTACACCTTC
TRBD2,TRBV9,TRBJ2-1,many,CASSVAALAGPRNEQFF,TGTGCCAGCAGCGTCGCCGCCCTAGCGGGGCCTAGAAATGAGCAGTTCTTC
.,TRBV20-1,TRBJ2-3,.,CSAGSRNTDTQYF,TGCAGTGCCGGGTCTCGAAACACAGATACGCAGTATTTT
TRBD2,TRBV4-3,TRBJ2-2,few,CASSRESLGGANTGELFF,TGCGCCAGCAGCCGGGAGAGCCTCGGGGGGGCGAACACCGGGGAGCTGTTTTTT
TRBD2,TRBV9,TRBJ2-3,few,CASSPGLAGAITDTQYF,TGTGCCAGCAGCCCGGGACTAGCGGGGGCCATCACAGATACGCAGTATTTT
.,TRBV20-1,TRBJ1-6,few,CSAEGTPNSPLHF,TGCAGTGCTGAGGGGACACCGAATTCACCCCTCCACTTT
.,TRBV28,TRBJ1-6,many,CAGGSSPLHF,TGTGCCGGCGGGAGTTCACCCCTCCACTTT
.,TRBV6-1,TRBJ2-7,many,CASSLVDWGSYEQYF,TGTGCCAGCAGCCTAGTAGACTGGGGATCCTACGAGCAGTACTTC
.,TRBV6-6,TRBJ1-1,.,CASSYSMGGHWNTEAFF,TGTGCCAGCAGTTACTCGATGGGGGGACATTGGAACACTGAAGCTTTCTTT
.,TRBV12-3/TRBV12-4,TRBJ2-7,.,CASTPGQSHYKQYF,TGTGCCAGCACCCCTGGGCAGTCACACTACAAGCAGTACTTC
.,TRBV10-3,TRBJ2-7,.,CAVEPQDRPDGEQYF,TGTGCCGTAGAGCCTCAGGACCGTCCGGATGGGGAGCAGTACTTC
.,TRBV9,TRBJ2-2,few,CASSVAGNTGELFF,TGTGCCAGCAGCGTAGCTGGTAACACCGGGGAGCTGTTTTTT
TRBD2,TRBV12-3/TRBV12-4,TRBJ2-3,many,CASSRGGNGGDTQYF,TGTGCCAGCAGCCGGGGGGGGAATGGTGGAGATACGCAGTATTTT
.,TRBV5-4,TRBJ2-5,few,CASSGPLPTQYF,TGTGCCAGCAGCGGACCCCTCCCTACCCAGTACTTC
.,TRBV7-9,TRBJ1-4,many,CASSLPGRVEKLFF,TGTGCCAGCAGCTTACCCGGCAGGGTTGAAAAACTGTTTTTT
.,TRBV12-3/TRBV12-4,TRBJ2-5,many,CATGDTKETQYF,TGTGCCACCGGGGACACCAAAGAGACCCAGTACTTC